This TCR beta chain was identified in a study of Ad26.COV2.S vaccination and SARS-CoV-2 variants. Treatment reported: around 19 received Ad26.COV2.S at low or high dose, single or two shots; a few received placebo; per-sample allocation not given. Collection of the samples took place on day 63 after the first injection of vaccine or placebo. An adult aged 18-55 years in Boston served as the donor. Study-wide points: Reports say spike-specific CD8+ and CD4+ T cell responses covered substantial breadth after vaccination.

Sequenced by immunoSEQ multiplex PCR; TCRdb stores in-frame clones only, minus some. The sample holds a few hundred thousand clones; under 90% are singletons and the top ten take about 8%. Comment on this clone: Its antigen is unknown.

This clonotype originated in a person aged 18-60 years who received the Ad26.COV2.S COVID-19 vaccine or a placebo. The sequenced sample was peripheral blood, obtained in a trial of Ad26.COV2.S vaccine versus placebo.

This chain's CDR3 is CASSFVQGRETQYF. Here the CDR3 DNA reads TGTGCCAGCAGCTTCGTTCAAGGTAGAGAGACCCAGTACTTC. V is TRBV5-5 and J is TRBJ2-5; D remains ambiguous. Germline assignment: CDR1 SGHKS and CDR2 YYEKEE (reference sequence). The CDR3 runs 14 residues. V was pared by 2 bases and J by 4 bases, with 12 bases between.